One and the same sample provided the 32 T cell receptor beta chains below, sequenced in a study of OX40 agonist ivuxolimab in advanced cancers. TCRdb's copy holds only in-frame clones and misses some; the assay was immunoSEQ multiplex PCR. This sample has 80,000 to 100,000 clones, with 70% to 90% found just once. The material was CD4+ or CD8+ T cells sorted from blood, obtained in a trial of the OX40 agonist ivuxolimab. The receptor set was obtained from an adult with an advanced solid tumor such as melanoma, head and neck, liver or kidney cancer.

V is TRBV7-9 and J is TRBJ2-6; D remains ambiguous. CDR1 and CDR2 from the germline V gene are SEHNR and FQNEAQ (reference sequence). This CDR3 is 13 amino acids long. Trimming removed 7 bases from V and 3 bases from J, with 7 bases in between. As DNA, the CDR3 is TGTGCCAGCATCATAGGTGGGGCCAACGTCCTGACTTTC. It translates to CASIIGGANVLTF.

The chain recombines TRBV29-1 with TRBJ2-7; D is possibly TRBD2 (6 bases). CDR1 and CDR2 (germline): SQVTM, ANQGSEA. This CDR3 spans 14 amino acids. V lost 6 bases and J lost 7, with 22 bases in between. The CDR3 sequence: CSVVGTSPSGEQYF. In nucleotides, the CDR3 is TGCAGCGTAGTAGGGACTTCACCTTCGGGGGAGCAGTACTTC.

The J gene is TRBJ1-5, the V gene TRBV18, with TRBD1 identical over 7 bases. The CDR3 covers 16 residues. CDR1 is KGHSH and CDR2 is LQKENI in the germline V gene. The V segment lost 2 bases and the J segment 2 bases; nucleotides outside the gene matches: 6. CDR3 sequence (DNA): TGTGCCAGCTCACCAAGTGCAGGGGGAGGCAATCAGCCCCAGCATTTT. Residues: CASSPSAGGGNQPQHF.

The chain employs TRBV19 and TRBJ2-3; 10 bases align to TRBD2. This CDR3 contains 15 residues. Germline CDR1 LNHDA, CDR2 SQIVND (reference sequence). With 4 bases clipped from V and 6 bases from J, the junction kept 7 bases outside the gene matches. The CDR3 sequence is CASSTSGSSWDTQYF. In DNA, the CDR3 is TGTGCCAGTAGTACTAGCGGGAGCTCATGGGATACGCAGTATTTT.

The table lists this clone with a few counts. The genes are TRBV5-1 and TRBJ2-2, with 9 bases identical to TRBD2. This CDR3 has 16 amino acids. V was pared by 4 bases and J by 3 bases, with 7 bases of the junction left unmatched. Germline V gives CDR1 SGHRS, CDR2 YFSETQ. CDR3 sequence reads: CASSQRLAAHTGELFF. Here the CDR3 DNA reads TGCGCCAGCAGCCAAAGACTAGCGGCCCACACCGGGGAGCTGTTTTTT. Full variable domain (remainder filled in from reference TRBV5-1 and TRBJ2-2): KAGVTQTPRYLIKTRGQQVTLSCSPISGHRSVSWYQQTPGQGLQFLFEYFSETQRNKGNFPGRFSGRQFSNSRSEMNVSTLELGDSALYLCASSQRLAAHTGELFFGEGSRLTVL.

This sequence joins TRBV11-3 and TRBJ2-2, with TRBD2 identical over 7 bases. Germline CDR1 is SGHNT and CDR2 is YENEEA. The CDR3 length is 15 residues. With 5 bases clipped from V and 1 base from J, the junction kept 4 bases outside the gene matches. The CDR3 DNA is TGTGCCAGCAGCCCCGCTAGCGGGAACACCGGGGAGCTGTTTTTT. Its translation: CASSPASGNTGELFF.

This chain links TRBV25-1 with TRBJ1-6; D uncertain. This CDR3 comprises 13 residues. Germline V gene data show CDR1 as MGHDK and CDR2 as SYGVNS. V lost 3 bases and J lost 7, with 7 bases in between. CDR3 loop: CASSELMNSPLHF. The CDR3 bases are TGTGCCAGCAGTGAGCTCATGAATTCACCCCTCCACTTT.

The chain recombines TRBV7-9 with TRBJ1-1, with D possibly matching TRBD1 (5 bases). The germline V and J ends were trimmed by 5 bases and 1 base, with 14 bases remaining between them. Germline V gene data show CDR1 as SEHNR and CDR2 as FQNEAQ (reference sequence). The CDR3 covers 15 residues. The CDR3 loop is CASSPPPGRNTEAFF. The CDR3 DNA reads TGTGCCAGCAGCCCCCCCCCAGGGAGGAACACTGAAGCTTTCTTT.

This clone was seen more than once but under ten times. This chain connects TRBV6-1 to TRBJ1-1; TRBD1 aligns across 7 bases. The CDR3 spans 13 residues. Germline CDR1 and CDR2: MNHNS and SASEGT. V trimming: 5 bases; J trimming: 8 bases; junction bases outside the gene matches: 8. The CDR3 DNA reads TGTGCCAGCAGTCTTGGACAGGTCCGCGAAGCTTTCTTT. As protein: CASSLGQVREAFF.

The chain has TRBV5-4 and TRBJ1-2; D unclear. Germline V gene lookup returns CDR1 SGHNT and CDR2 YYREEE (reference sequence). V dropped 0 bases and J dropped 3 bases, with 12 bases sitting between them. This CDR3 region has 15 residues. The CDR3 sequence: CASSLGISKDYGYTF. In DNA form, the CDR3 reads TGTGCCAGCAGCTTGGGGATCAGTAAGGACTATGGCTACACCTTC. Variable domain in full (rest from reference TRBV5-4 and TRBJ1-2): ETGVTQSPTHLIKTRGQQVTLRCSSQSGHNTVSWYQQALGQGPQFIFQYYREEENGRGNFPPRFSGLQFPNYSSELNVNALELDDSALYLCASSLGISKDYGYTFGSGTRLTVV.

This clone has only one observation. The genes are TRBV11-2 and TRBJ1-3; no reliable D call. V was trimmed by 2 bases and J by 0 bases, leaving 5 bases between them. CDR3 size: 14 residues. From germline, CDR1 is SGHAT and CDR2 FQNNGV. CDR3 DNA: TGTGCCAGCAGCTTATCCCTCTCTGGAAACACCATATATTTT. Translating gives CASSLSLSGNTIYF. The entire variable domain, with the rest obtained from reference TRBV11-2 and TRBJ1-3, is as follows: EAGVAQSPRYKIIEKRQSVAFWCNPISGHATLYWYQQILGQGPKLLIQFQNNGVVDDSQLPKDRFSAERLKGVDSTLKIQPAKLEDSAVYLCASSLSLSGNTIYFGEGSWLTVV.

The chain couples TRBV6-5 to TRBJ2-3, with 8 bases fitting TRBD2. CDR1 is MNHEY and CDR2 is SVGAGI in the germline V gene. The trim removed 8 bases at V and 6 bases at J, leaving 1 base unmatched. The CDR3 extends over 11 amino acids. CDR3 nucleotide sequence: TGTGCCAGCGGCGGGAGGGATACGCAGTATTTT. This translates into CASGGRDTQYF.

V is TRBV4-2 and J is TRBJ1-1; TRBD1 matches 7 bases. This CDR3 is built from 15 residues. Germline CDR1 reads LGHNA; CDR2 reads YNFKEQ. The V and J ends lost 3 bases and 1 base, in that order; junction bases with no gene match: 5. The CDR3 bases are TGTGCCAGCAGCCAGGAGACAGGGACGAACACTGAAGCTTTCTTT. It yields the protein CASSQETGTNTEAFF.

V gene TRBV19 combines with J gene TRBJ1-6, with D possibly being TRBD1 (5 bases). The CDR3 has 14 residues. CDR1 is LNHDA and CDR2 is SQIVND in the germline V gene (reference sequence). Trimming shortened V by 6 bases and J by 10 bases, and 16 bases separated the two germline ends. This CDR3 reads CASRTGTAISPLHF. Written as DNA, the CDR3 is TGTGCCAGTAGGACCGGGACTGCCATATCACCCCTCCACTTT.

This clone has just a few counts. This chain uses TRBV13 with TRBJ2-1; 12 bases agree with TRBD2. The CDR3 loop spans 21 amino acids. The V gene's germline CDR1 is PRHDT and CDR2 FYEKMQ (reference sequence). V gave up 2 bases and J gave up 0 bases; unmatched junction bases: 14. The CDR3 sequence is CASSLPSWTSGDRSSYNEQFF. The CDR3 DNA reads as TGTGCCAGCAGCTTACCCTCTTGGACTAGCGGGGATCGAAGCTCCTACAATGAGCAGTTCTTC.

The V and J genes are TRBV6-6 and TRBJ2-7; maybe TRBD1 (5 bases). V lost 2 bases and J 5 bases, leaving 13 bases between the germline ends. Germline lookup yields CDR1 MNHNY and CDR2 SVGAGI (reference sequence). The CDR3 is 14 amino acids. Written as DNA, the CDR3 is TGTGCCAGCAGTTACGAGCCAGGGCACAACGAGCAGTACTTC. Its translation is CASSYEPGHNEQYF.

The chain recombines TRBV30 with TRBJ2-3; TRBD2 matches at 14 bases. Germline trimming cut 2 bases from V and 4 bases from J; bases unmatched to any gene: 8. Germline lookup yields CDR1 GTSNPN and CDR2 SVGIG (reference sequence). CDR3 length equals 17 residues. Written as DNA, the CDR3 is TGTGCCTGGAGTCGGGACCGGACTAGCGGGAGGTCAGATACGCAGTATTTT. Protein sequence: CAWSRDRTSGRSDTQYF. The full variable domain, rest sourced from reference TRBV30 and TRBJ2-3, is SQTIHQWPATLVQPVGSPLSLECTVEGTSNPNLYWYRQAAGRGLQLLFYSVGIGQISSEVPQNLSASRPQDRQFILSSKKLLLSDSGFYLCAWSRDRTSGRSDTQYFGPGTRLTVL.

The chain has TRBV5-6 and TRBJ1-4, with 7 bases aligning to TRBD1. CDR3 length equals 15 residues. V was clipped by 2 bases and J by 7 bases; unmatched bases: 8. Germline CDR1 reads SGHDT; CDR2 reads YYEEEE. CDR3 loop: CASSFLGSGGEKLFF. In DNA, the CDR3 is TGTGCCAGCAGCTTCCTAGGTTCAGGGGGTGAAAAACTGTTTTTT.

V gene TRBV29-1 combines with J gene TRBJ2-2, with D unclear. Germline assignment: CDR1 SQVTM and CDR2 ANQGSEA. Trimming shortened V by 5 bases and J by 5 bases, and 12 bases separated the two germline ends. The CDR3 consists of 13 residues. CDR3 amino acids: CSVSLAMTGELFF. The CDR3 nucleotides are TGCAGCGTTAGCTTGGCCATGACCGGGGAGCTGTTTTTT.

This clone has only a few counts. V usage is TRBV30 and J usage is TRBJ1-2; no definite D call. V was shortened by 5 bases and J by 4 bases, with 8 bases between the two germline ends. Germline V lookup: CDR1 GTSNPN, CDR2 SVGIG (reference sequence). The CDR3 is 11 amino acids. The CDR3 protein is CAWAESYGYTF. As DNA, the CDR3 is TGTGCCTGGGCAGAATCCTATGGCTACACCTTC.

This clone was picked up one time. This chain joins TRBV27 and TRBJ2-7; perhaps TRBD1 as D (6 bases). There are 15 residues in the CDR3. Trimming took 5 bases from V and 1 from J, leaving 15 bases between them. Germline-derived CDR1 and CDR2 are MNHEY and SMNVEV (reference sequence). The CDR3 sequence is CASSPTGTLSYEQYF. The CDR3 nucleotides read TGTGCCAGCAGTCCCACCGGGACACTTTCCTACGAGCAGTACTTC.

CDR3 sequence: CASSGDGHYEQYF. CDR3 nucleotides: TGTGCCAGTTCGGGGGACGGCCACTACGAGCAGTACTTC. The J gene is TRBJ2-7, the V gene TRBV28; tentatively, D is TRBD2 (6 bases). Germline lookup yields CDR1 MDHEN and CDR2 SYDVKM. The CDR3 contains 13 residues. V was trimmed by 9 bases and J by 3 bases, leaving 15 bases between them.

Turning to this clone: This same CDR3 is encoded by further DNA sequences in the sample. This chain joins TRBV20-1 and TRBJ2-7; perhaps TRBD2 as D (5 bases). The CDR3 consists of 11 residues. V was clipped by 3 bases and J by 4 bases, with 7 bases between them. Per the germline V gene, CDR1 is DFQATT and CDR2 is SNEGSKA (reference sequence). CDR3 sequence: CSARRLYEQYF. The CDR3 DNA follows: TGCAGTGCTAGGAGACTATACGAGCAGTACTTC.

The rearrangement uses TRBV13 and TRBJ2-1; TRBD2 agrees at 15 bases. CDR3 length equals 22 residues. From germline, CDR1 is PRHDT and CDR2 FYEKMQ (reference sequence). V lost 1 base and J lost 9; bases outside the gene matches: 22. The CDR3 region has the DNA TGTGCCAGCAGCTTAGAAGGGTGGACTAGCGGGAGGGAAACCGTGTTGCTAGGTGAGCAGTTCTTC. Amino acid sequence: CASSLEGWTSGRETVLLGEQFF.

The chain is built from TRBV7-2 and TRBJ2-1; TRBD2 matches 7 bases. The CDR3 has 15 amino acids. J gave up 6 bases and V 5 bases, and 10 bases lay outside the gene matches. Germline V lookup: CDR1 SGHTA, CDR2 FQGNSA. CDR3 DNA sequence: TGTGCCAGCAGCCAAACAAGCGGGATGAGCAATGAGCAGTTCTTC. It codes for CASSQTSGMSNEQFF.

This clone came up once. V and J are TRBV18 and TRBJ1-1; 9 positions match TRBD1. Trimming removed 2 bases from V and 5 bases from J; junction bases left unmatched: 9. The germline V gene has CDR1 KGHSH and CDR2 LQKENI. The CDR3 spans 16 residues. The DNA for the CDR3 is TGTGCCAGCTCACCAAATACAGGGGGCGGTTGGACTGAAGCTTTCTTT. Its protein product is CASSPNTGGGWTEAFF.

The chain carries TRBV18 and TRBJ1-5; 8 bases are a match to TRBD1. With V trimmed by 3 bases and J by 7 bases, 2 bases remained unmatched. The CDR3 is made up of 13 amino acids. The germline gives CDR1 KGHSH, CDR2 LQKENI. In DNA form, the CDR3 reads TGTGCCAGCTCACCGACAGGGGAACAGCCCCAGCATTTT. Translated, it gives CASSPTGEQPQHF.

This chain links TRBV27 with TRBJ1-4, with TRBD1 matching over 7 bases. This CDR3 has 13 residues. The trim removed 5 bases at V and 3 bases at J, leaving 0 bases unmatched. The germline gives CDR1 MNHEY, CDR2 SMNVEV (reference sequence). CDR3 in amino acids: CASSGQANEKLFF. The CDR3 nucleotides read TGTGCCAGCAGTGGACAGGCTAATGAAAAACTGTTTTTT.

V and J are TRBV7-9 and TRBJ2-2, with 10 bases identical to TRBD2. V shed 4 bases, J shed 7 bases, and the junction held 15 bases outside the gene matches. There are 18 residues in the CDR3. Germline V gene data show CDR1 as SEHNR and CDR2 as FQNEAQ (reference sequence). The CDR3 sequence is CASSSPTSGRADDGELFF. The CDR3 DNA reads as TGTGCCAGCAGCTCCCCCACGAGCGGGAGGGCCGACGACGGGGAGCTGTTTTTT.

The rearrangement uses TRBV7-8 and TRBJ2-7, with TRBD2 matching over 8 bases. CDR3 length equals 16 residues. Losses at the gene ends were 3 bases for V and 2 bases for J; bases not matched to a gene: 9. CDR1 SGHVS and CDR2 FQNEAQ come from the germline V gene. The CDR3 reads CASSFGSGATTYEQYV. CDR3 in DNA: TGTGCCAGCAGCTTTGGTAGCGGGGCGACTACCTACGAGCAGTACGTC.

The gene calls are TRBV10-2 and TRBJ1-2; D gene ambiguous. This CDR3 has 12 residues. The V gene lost 0 bases and the J gene lost 5 bases, with 4 bases spanning the gap. Germline V gives CDR1 WSHSY, CDR2 SAAADI. The CDR3, as DNA: TGCGCCAGCAGTGAGTCGGCTTATGGCTACACCTTC. This translates into CASSESAYGYTF.

This chain connects TRBV28 to TRBJ1-5, with TRBD1 as a possible D gene (6 bases). Per the germline V gene, CDR1 is MDHEN and CDR2 is SYDVKM. This CDR3 contains 13 residues. The germline V and J ends were trimmed by 6 bases and 4 bases, with 10 bases remaining between them. Written as DNA, the CDR3 is TGTGCCAGCAGGTGGGACACAAATCAGCCCCAGCATTTT. The encoded protein is CASRWDTNQPQHF.